Listed below are T cell receptor beta chains from one sample, sequenced in a study of blood T cell repertoires in COVID-19. TCRdb's table, derived via immunoSEQ multiplex PCR, lists solely in-frame clones and lacks some. The repertoire holds roughly 170,000 clones, with roughly 80% as singletons. The sequencing sample was made of PBMCs or T cells enriched from blood (not recorded which). The receptors originated from a woman aged 40 to 50 with acute COVID-19. CDR3s include the opening cysteine and the closing phenylalanine or tryptophan. D genes are given only for firm matches. Size values are once, few and many counts, or a class for expanded clones, and some rows have none.

V,D,size,J,length,CDR3,DNA
TRBV7-6,.,.,TRBJ2-1,13,CASSLGTPHEQFF,TGTGCCAGCAGCTTAGGGACTCCTCATGAGCAGTTCTTC
TRBV14,TRBD2,.,TRBJ2-2,16,CASSHAWGGNTGELFF,TGTGCCAGCAGCCACGCGTGGGGGGGGAACACCGGGGAGCTGTTTTTT
TRBV4-1,.,few,TRBJ1-3,14,CASSQAQGGNTIYF,TGCGCCAGCAGCCAAGCCCAGGGTGGAAACACCATATATTTT
TRBV6-2/TRBV6-3,TRBD2,.,TRBJ2-1,16,CASSYLAGTLFYEQFF,TGTGCCAGCAGTTACCTAGCGGGGACCCTCTTCTATGAGCAGTTCTTC
TRBV7-2,TRBD1,.,TRBJ1-2,15,CASSLDPTGAGGYTF,TGTGCCAGCAGCTTAGACCCCACAGGGGCCGGTGGCTACACCTTC
TRBV13,.,few,TRBJ1-1,14,CASSLGSTNTEAFF,TGTGCCAGCAGCTTAGGAAGCACCAACACTGAAGCTTTCTTT
TRBV10-2,.,.,TRBJ2-1,14,CASSEYHPRNEQFF,TGCGCCAGCAGTGAGTATCACCCTCGGAATGAGCAGTTCTTC
TRBV28,.,.,TRBJ1-1,15,CASSFPGGGDTEAFF,TGTGCCAGCAGTTTCCCGGGGGGCGGGGACACTGAAGCTTTCTTT
TRBV5-1,.,.,TRBJ2-1,15,CASSAAGSAYNEQFF,TGCGCCAGCAGCGCCGCAGGGTCTGCCTACAATGAGCAGTTCTTC
TRBV6-5,TRBD2,.,TRBJ2-7,12,CASWLAGYEQYF,TGTGCCAGCTGGCTAGCGGGGTACGAGCAGTACTTC
TRBV11-2,TRBD2,.,TRBJ2-1,15,CASTLTSGRAIEQFF,TGTGCCAGCACCCTTACTAGCGGGAGGGCCATTGAGCAGTTCTTC
TRBV5-1,TRBD1,.,TRBJ1-3,15,CASSLARDSGNTIYF,TGCGCCAGCAGCTTGGCGAGGGACAGCGGAAACACCATATATTTT
TRBV10-3,TRBD2,.,TRBJ2-3,16,CAISEIPGLASYTQYF,TGTGCCATCAGTGAAATACCGGGACTAGCTTCATATACGCAGTATTTT
TRBV4-1,TRBD2,.,TRBJ2-1,17,CASSHVTGTSGYNEQFF,TGCGCCAGCAGCCATGTAACCGGGACTAGCGGCTACAATGAGCAGTTCTTC
TRBV10-1,.,.,TRBJ2-7,14,CASSGRDNYYEQYF,TGCGCCAGCAGTGGAAGGGACAACTACTACGAGCAGTACTTC
TRBV30,.,few,TRBJ1-1,11,CAWQVSSEAFF,TGTGCCTGGCAGGTCAGTTCCGAAGCTTTCTTT
TRBV19,TRBD1,.,TRBJ1-2,14,CASSTATGSSGYTF,TGTGCCAGTAGTACAGCGACAGGGTCTAGTGGCTACACCTTC
TRBV27,TRBD1,.,TRBJ2-5,14,CASSSGQGGETQYF,TGTGCCAGCAGTTCGGGACAGGGAGGAGAGACCCAGTACTTC
TRBV6-5,.,once,TRBJ1-1,15,CASSYSQGWATEAFF,TGTGCCAGCAGTTACTCGCAGGGCTGGGCCACTGAAGCTTTCTTT
TRBV2,TRBD2,.,TRBJ2-1,18,CASSVEREGLSSYNEQFF,TGTGCCAGCAGTGTTGAGCGGGAGGGCCTTAGCTCCTACAATGAGCAGTTCTTC
TRBV11-2,TRBD2,few,TRBJ2-1,13,CASSAGLASEQFF,TGTGCCAGCAGCGCGGGACTAGCGAGTGAGCAGTTCTTC
TRBV19,.,.,TRBJ1-1,16,CASSIDPGGVRSEAFF,TGTGCCAGTAGTATAGATCCCGGAGGGGTAAGGTCTGAAGCTTTCTTT
TRBV5-4,.,.,TRBJ2-2,15,CASSLGQMHTGELFF,TGTGCCAGCAGCTTGGGACAGATGCACACCGGGGAGCTGTTTTTT
TRBV28,TRBD1,few,TRBJ1-4,14,CASSLEGANEKLFF,TGTGCCAGCAGCCTAGAGGGGGCCAATGAAAAACTGTTTTTT
TRBV7-7,.,.,TRBJ2-5,14,CASSLVLAGETQYF,TGTGCTAGCAGCTTAGTACTAGCTGGCGAGACCCAGTACTTC
TRBV5-1,TRBD2,.,TRBJ2-7,15,CASSSLSGAGYEQYF,TGCGCCAGCAGCTCTTTGAGCGGGGCTGGGTACGAGCAGTACTTC
TRBV10-3,.,.,TRBJ1-5,14,CAISVGDGNQPQHF,TGTGCCATCAGTGTGGGAGACGGCAATCAGCCCCAGCATTTT
TRBV6-1,.,.,TRBJ1-1,14,CASSDTKEGFEAFF,TGTGCCAGCAGTGATACGAAGGAGGGCTTTGAAGCTTTCTTT
TRBV19,.,.,TRBJ2-1,15,CASSWGLHSYNEQFF,TGTGCCAGTAGTTGGGGACTTCACTCCTACAATGAGCAGTTCTTC
TRBV9,TRBD2,.,TRBJ2-4,15,CASSGGTSGKNIQYF,TGTGCCAGCAGCGGCGGGACTAGCGGTAAAAACATTCAGTACTTC
TRBV2,TRBD2,few,TRBJ2-3,15,CASGITSGVKDTQYF,TGTGCCAGCGGGATTACTAGCGGGGTGAAGGATACGCAGTATTTT
TRBV12-3/TRBV12-4,TRBD1,.,TRBJ1-2,13,CASRRGRIYGYTF,TGTGCCAGCCGCAGGGGGAGAATCTATGGCTACACCTTC
TRBV27,.,once,TRBJ2-6,15,CASSTVGQGANVLTF,TGTGCCAGCAGTACTGTCGGACAGGGGGCCAACGTCCTGACTTTC
TRBV11-2,.,.,TRBJ1-2,13,CASSLGQLTGYTF,TGTGCCAGCAGCTTGGGGCAGCTTACTGGCTACACCTTC
TRBV30,.,.,TRBJ2-1,13,CAWHSGTASGQFF,TGTGCCTGGCATTCCGGGACTGCATCTGGGCAGTTCTTC
TRBV14,TRBD2,.,TRBJ2-7,14,CASRRGGRAYEQYF,TGTGCCAGCAGAAGGGGTGGGAGGGCCTACGAGCAGTACTTC
TRBV30,.,.,TRBJ1-2,14,CAWSSGGRIYGYTF,TGTGCCTGGAGTTCGGGGGGGCGGATCTATGGCTACACCTTC
TRBV29-1,.,.,TRBJ1-1,14,CSVEGLGSGLDAFF,TGCAGCGTTGAAGGTTTGGGATCAGGGCTGGATGCTTTCTTT
TRBV5-5,TRBD2,.,TRBJ2-5,15,CASSLGAGVGETQYF,TGTGCCAGCAGCTTGGGAGCGGGAGTAGGAGAGACCCAGTACTTC
TRBV5-1,.,.,TRBJ2-1,14,CASSSGTLYNEQFF,TGCGCCAGCAGCTCCGGGACACTATACAATGAGCAGTTCTTC
TRBV5-6,TRBD1,.,TRBJ2-7,14,CASSIRDRGPEQYF,TGTGCCAGCAGCATCCGGGACAGGGGTCCCGAGCAGTACTTC
TRBV3-1/TRBV3-2,TRBD2,.,TRBJ2-7,14,CASSPSGSPHEQYF,TGTGCCAGCAGCCCTAGCGGGAGTCCACACGAGCAGTACTTC